This passage covers 26 T cell receptor beta chains from one sample sequenced in a study of blood T cell repertoires in COVID-19. Generated by immunoSEQ multiplex PCR, the TCRdb table keeps only in-frame clones and is missing some. The sample includes about 42,000 clones, approximately 92% of them seen just once. Specimen: peripheral blood. The receptors were gathered from a man aged 25 to 40 with active or convalescent COVID-19.

The V and J genes are TRBV5-1 and TRBJ2-2, with TRBD2 matching 8 bases. The CDR3 extends over 16 amino acids. Germline CDR1 is SGHRS and CDR2 is YFSETQ. Trimming at V came to 3 bases and at J to 0 bases, leaving 4 bases not matched to a gene. The CDR3 sequence: CASSSTSGANTGELFF. DNA for the CDR3: TGCGCCAGCAGCTCCACTAGCGGAGCGAACACCGGGGAGCTGTTTTTT.

The chain combines TRBV4-2 with TRBJ1-2; 9 bases fit TRBD1. Germline V CDR1 and CDR2: LGHNA, YNFKEQ. With V trimmed by 4 bases and J by 4 bases, 4 bases remained unmatched. This CDR3 comprises 14 residues. This CDR3 is CASSPTGGIYGYTF. In DNA, the CDR3 is TGTGCCAGCAGCCCCACAGGGGGCATCTATGGCTACACCTTC.

This clone was picked up a small number of times. The chain recombines TRBV6-6 with TRBJ1-2; TRBD1 agrees at 9 bases. Germline CDR1 and CDR2: MNHNY and SVGAGI (reference sequence). This CDR3 comprises 12 residues. Germline trimming cut 10 bases from V and 8 bases from J; bases unmatched to any gene: 8. CDR3 sequence (DNA): TGTGCCATCGGGACAGGGTCGGTCGGCTACACCTTC. This translates into CAIGTGSVGYTF.

In its sample, this clone was seen once. The CDR3 reads CAISERGREQYF. CDR3 bases: TGTGCCATCAGTGAGAGGGGAAGGGAGCAGTACTTC. The rearrangement joins TRBV10-3 to TRBJ2-7; tentatively, D is TRBD1 (5 bases). Between the trimmed V and J ends, which lost 2 bases and 7 bases, there was a span of 9 bases. Germline CDR1 and CDR2: ENHRY and SYGVKD. This CDR3 region has 12 residues.

The genes are TRBV7-9 and TRBJ1-5, with D possibly TRBD1 on 6 matching bases. The CDR3 runs to 15 residues. Germline CDR1 and CDR2: SEHNR and FQNEAQ (reference sequence). The germline V and J ends were trimmed by 1 base and 4 bases, with 11 bases remaining between them. The CDR3 reads CASSLGGGGNQPQHF. CDR3 DNA sequence: TGTGCCAGCAGCTTAGGAGGGGGAGGGAATCAGCCCCAGCATTTT.

V and J are TRBV3-1 (or the pseudogene TRBV3-2) and TRBJ1-6; no definite D call. Per the germline V gene, CDR1 is LGHDT and CDR2 is YNNKEL (reference sequence). The V end lost 7 bases, the J end lost 0 bases, and 7 bases lay between the germline ends. CDR3 length equals 14 residues. The CDR3: CASKPNSYNSPLHF. CDR3 DNA sequence: TGTGCCAGCAAGCCGAACTCCTATAATTCACCCCTCCACTTT.

V and J are TRBV12-5 and TRBJ1-1, with 7 bases aligning to TRBD1. The CDR3 has 16 amino acids. The germline gives CDR1 LGHNT, CDR2 FRNRAP. V shed 0 bases, J shed 1 base, and the junction held 5 bases outside the gene matches. The CDR3 loop reads CASGLVTGAPNTEAFF. In DNA, the CDR3 is TGTGCTAGTGGTTTGGTAACAGGGGCGCCGAACACTGAAGCTTTCTTT.

The gene calls are TRBV19 and TRBJ1-3; D uncertain. The germline CDR1 and CDR2 sequences are LNHDA and SQIVND (reference sequence). The ends were cut back, 4 bases at V and 0 bases at J, with 7 bases in the middle. This CDR3 spans 14 amino acids. The CDR3 DNA follows: TGTGCCAGTAGTACAACAGACTCTGGAAACACCATATATTTT. Its translation is CASSTTDSGNTIYF.

The chain carries TRBV2 and TRBJ2-1; tentatively, D is TRBD2 (7 bases). V lost 5 bases and J lost 8, with 22 bases in between. This CDR3 comprises 16 residues. Germline CDR1 SNHLY, CDR2 FYNNEI. As DNA, the CDR3 is TGTGCCAGCAGTCAAGGGGGGGGGCCCCGGAGATATGAGCAGTTCTTC. Protein product: CASSQGGGPRRYEQFF.

The chain recombines TRBV13 with TRBJ2-5, with 9 bases matching TRBD1. Germline CDR1 and CDR2: PRHDT and FYEKMQ (reference sequence). The ends lost 2 bases at V and 5 bases at J; junction bases unmatched: 6. There are 15 residues in the CDR3. This chain's CDR3 is CASSLRGQGGETQYF. CDR3 DNA sequence: TGTGCCAGCAGCTTACGGGGACAGGGAGGCGAGACCCAGTACTTC.

This chain links TRBV18 with TRBJ1-1; a possible D gene is TRBD1 (5 bases). V lost 2 bases to trimming and J lost 1 base, with 8 bases between them. Germline V gene data show CDR1 as KGHSH and CDR2 as LQKENI. This CDR3 has 14 residues. The CDR3 DNA is TGTGCCAGCTCACCATCAGGGAAGAACACTGAAGCTTTCTTT. This gives the protein CASSPSGKNTEAFF.

The CDR3, as DNA: TGTGCCAGCAGCTTAGAGGCCGGAGTGAGCTCCTACAATGAGCAGTTCTTC. Its protein product is CASSLEAGVSSYNEQFF. The V and J genes are TRBV7-8 and TRBJ2-1; D unclear. V was shortened by 1 base and J by 0 bases, with 13 bases between the two germline ends. From germline, CDR1 is SGHVS and CDR2 FQNEAQ. This CDR3 contains 17 residues.

This clone was seen a handful of times. The rearrangement links TRBV12-5 to TRBJ2-3; TRBD2 is a possible D gene (7 bases). Germline V CDR1 and CDR2: LGHNT, FRNRAP. The V and J ends lost 2 bases and 0 bases respectively, with 18 bases between them. The CDR3 runs to 18 residues. The CDR3 DNA follows: TGTGCTAGTGGTTTGTTTCGCGGGGGCTTTTCCAGCACAGATACGCAGTATTTT. This gives the protein CASGLFRGGFSSTDTQYF.

The gene calls are TRBV4-3 and TRBJ1-2; no definite D call. Germline loops: CDR1 LGHNA, CDR2 YSLEER. V was clipped by 4 bases and J by 0 bases, with 12 bases between them. The CDR3 spans 15 residues. CDR3: CASSRESRTNYGYTF. CDR3 nucleotide sequence: TGCGCCAGCAGCCGAGAGAGTCGAACTAACTATGGCTACACCTTC.

The chain combines TRBV25-1 with TRBJ2-5; no firm D call. CDR3 length: 14 residues. The germline CDR1 and CDR2 sequences are MGHDK and SYGVNS. V was cut by 1 base and J by 5 bases, with 11 bases left in between. CDR3 sequence: CASSECLYRETQYF. DNA of the CDR3: TGTGCCAGCAGTGAATGCCTCTACCGGGAGACCCAGTACTTC.

CDR3 sequence (DNA): TGTGCCAGCAGCCCCTCGGCAGGGAAGAACACTGAAGCTTTCTTT. Translation: CASSPSAGKNTEAFF. V is TRBV7-9 and J is TRBJ1-1, with D possibly being TRBD1 (5 bases). The CDR3 is 15 amino acids. Germline V gene lookup returns CDR1 SEHNR and CDR2 FQNEAQ (reference sequence). Trimming shortened V by 5 bases and J by 1 base, and 14 bases separated the two germline ends.

The chain uses TRBV19 and TRBJ2-2; TRBD1 agrees at 9 bases. Germline V gene lookup returns CDR1 LNHDA and CDR2 SQIVND (reference sequence). V lost 7 bases to trimming and J lost 1 base; unmatched junction nucleotides: 7. This CDR3 is 16 amino acids long. This CDR3 is CASTPMDRGNTGELFF. As DNA, the CDR3 is TGTGCCAGTACCCCTATGGACAGGGGGAACACCGGGGAGCTGTTTTTT.

The V gene is TRBV6-5, the J gene TRBJ1-2; D remains ambiguous. The CDR3 has 12 residues. Looked up from germline, CDR1 is MNHEY and CDR2 is SVGAGI. The V end lost 2 bases, the J end lost 2 bases, and 3 bases lay between the germline ends. CDR3 protein: CASSYQNYGYTF. The CDR3 region has the DNA TGTGCCAGCAGTTACCAAAACTATGGCTACACCTTC.

The J gene is TRBJ1-4, the V gene TRBV3-1 (or the pseudogene TRBV3-2); TRBD1 is a possible D gene (6 bases). V dropped 2 bases and J dropped 11 bases, with 12 bases sitting between them. Germline V lookup: CDR1 LGHDT, CDR2 YNNKEL (reference sequence). The CDR3 totals 13 residues. CDR3: CASSQTPGDKLFF. The CDR3 nucleotides read TGTGCCAGCAGCCAAACCCCAGGGGACAAACTGTTTTTT.

The genes are TRBV6-5 and TRBJ2-1; TRBD1 matches at 8 bases. The CDR3 has 13 amino acids. After removal of 7 bases from V and 4 bases from J, the junction contained 3 bases not matched to a gene. In germline, CDR1 is MNHEY, CDR2 SVGAGI. CDR3 coding DNA: TGTGCCAGCACGGACAGGGAATACAATGAGCAGTTCTTC. It codes for CASTDREYNEQFF.

The chain couples TRBV7-2 to TRBJ2-1, with 11 bases identical to TRBD2. CDR1 and CDR2 from the germline V gene are SGHTA and FQGNSA. The CDR3 covers 15 residues. Germline trimming cut 3 bases from V and 5 bases from J; bases unmatched to any gene: 3. Here the CDR3 reads CASSLTSGTHNEQFF. CDR3 bases: TGTGCCAGCAGCTTGACTAGCGGGACTCACAATGAGCAGTTCTTC.

This rearrangement joins TRBV20-1 to TRBJ1-3, with unresolved D. CDR3 length: 13 residues. V dropped 3 bases and J dropped 4 bases, with 10 bases sitting between them. Germline assignment: CDR1 DFQATT and CDR2 SNEGSKA (reference sequence). The CDR3 sequence is CSASLAGGNTIYF. In DNA form, the CDR3 reads TGCAGTGCTAGTTTAGCGGGAGGAAACACCATATATTTT.

The genes are TRBV19 and TRBJ1-6; D unclear. This CDR3 is 16 amino acids long. Trimming cost V 0 bases and J 7 bases, with 13 bases left between them. Germline V gives CDR1 LNHDA, CDR2 SQIVND (reference sequence). The CDR3 coding sequence is TGTGCCAGTAGTATAGATATAAGACATAGGAATTCACCCCTCCACTTT. Encoded protein: CASSIDIRHRNSPLHF.

The genes are TRBV20-1 and TRBJ2-1; TRBD2 matches at 7 bases. V lost 3 bases, J lost 0 bases, and 5 bases stayed unmatched. The CDR3 consists of 15 residues. From germline, CDR1 is DFQATT and CDR2 SNEGSKA (reference sequence). The chain's CDR3 is CSASLGGSSYNEQFF. CDR3 bases: TGCAGTGCTAGTCTGGGCGGGAGCTCCTACAATGAGCAGTTCTTC.

This chain connects TRBV19 to TRBJ1-5; TRBD1 agrees at 7 bases. CDR3 length: 11 residues. CDR1 and CDR2 from the germline V gene are LNHDA and SQIVND (reference sequence). CDR3 in DNA: TGTGGGACAGGTAGCAATCAGCCCCAGCATTTT. Translating gives CGTGSNQPQHF.

The V and J genes are TRBV5-1 and TRBJ2-5, with D possibly TRBD2 on 6 matching bases. Germline V gene sequence: CDR1 SGHRS, CDR2 YFSETQ. V was pared by 4 bases and J by 10 bases, with 14 bases between. CDR3 length: 12 amino acids. CDR3 protein: CASSDGTRDQYF. The DNA for the CDR3 is TGCGCCAGCAGCGACGGGACTCGGGACCAGTACTTC.